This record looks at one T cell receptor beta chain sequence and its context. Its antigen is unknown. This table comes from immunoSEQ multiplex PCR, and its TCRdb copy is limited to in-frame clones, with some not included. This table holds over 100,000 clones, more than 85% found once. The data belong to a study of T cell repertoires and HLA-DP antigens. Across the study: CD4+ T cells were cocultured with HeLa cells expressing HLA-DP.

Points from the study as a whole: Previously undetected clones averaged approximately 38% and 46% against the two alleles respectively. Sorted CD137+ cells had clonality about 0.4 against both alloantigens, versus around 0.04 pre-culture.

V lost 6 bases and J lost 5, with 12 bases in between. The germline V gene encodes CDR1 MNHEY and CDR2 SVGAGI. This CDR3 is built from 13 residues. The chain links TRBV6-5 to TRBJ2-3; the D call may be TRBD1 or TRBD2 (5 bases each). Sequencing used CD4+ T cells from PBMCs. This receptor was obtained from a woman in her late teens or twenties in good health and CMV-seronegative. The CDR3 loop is CASSILGVDTQYF. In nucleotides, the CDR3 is TGTGCCAGCAGCATACTAGGGGTAGATACGCAGTATTTT.